The 12 T cell receptor beta chains below come from one sample, sequenced in a study of blood T cell repertoires in COVID-19 (dated by TCRdb to 2018 to 2020). Library preparation employed the immunoSEQ multiplex PCR assay. TCRdb stores this immuneACCESS table with in-frame sequences only. Part of the clones is absent; in the studies checked, under half of the shortfall reflects unresolved V genes, and no reason is known for the rest. Within this sample are 150,000 to 200,000 clones, with 76% of them counted one time only. Around 8.9% of the sample is in the top ten clones. The specimen sequenced was peripheral blood. The receptors shown here come from a woman aged 45-65 years with active or convalescent COVID-19.

CDR3 in amino acids: CASSQGGRTDTQYF. Written as DNA, the CDR3 is TGTGCCAGCAGCCAGGGGGGAAGGACAGATACGCAGTATTTT. The chain links TRBV3-1 (or the pseudogene TRBV3-2) to TRBJ2-3; possible D gene TRBD2, 6 bases. CDR1 is LGHDT and CDR2 is YNNKEL in the germline V gene (reference sequence). Trimming shortened V by 3 bases and J by 3 bases, and 10 bases separated the two germline ends. The CDR3 contains 14 residues.

V is TRBV21-1 and J is TRBJ2-2; the table names TRBD1, a call not compared with the DNA. TRBV21-1 is marked as a pseudogene. The CDR3 runs 14 residues. The CDR3 region is CASIGQINTGELFF. CDR3 bases: TGTGCCAGCATAGGACAGATAAACACCGGGGAGCTGTTTTTT.

This clone appeared once. The V call is TRBV24-1, the J call TRBJ2-1; 10 bases align to TRBD2. The CDR3 is made up of 17 amino acids. The ends lost 11 bases at V and 5 bases at J; junction bases unmatched: 17. Looked up from germline, CDR1 is KGHDR and CDR2 is SFDVKD. The CDR3 DNA sequence: TGTGCCAGAACCGAGCGGGAGGGGAGGCCCCTTGACAATGAGCAGTTCTTC. This codes for CARTEREGRPLDNEQFF.

Concerning this clone itself: This specimen includes other DNA sequences encoding the same CDR3. The chain uses TRBV5-6 and TRBJ2-5; D perhaps matches TRBD1 (6 bases). There are 14 residues in the CDR3. Between the trimmed V and J ends, which lost 1 base and 5 bases, there was a span of 12 bases. Germline V gene lookup returns CDR1 SGHDT and CDR2 YYEEEE. CDR3 sequence reads: CASSLRGNGETQYF. The DNA of the CDR3 is TGTGCCAGCAGCTTGAGGGGGAACGGGGAGACCCAGTACTTC.

This rearrangement joins TRBV9 to TRBJ1-2; no firm D call. V gave up 0 bases and J gave up 3 bases, with 12 bases separating them. The CDR3 extends over 15 amino acids. Germline assignment: CDR1 SGDLS and CDR2 YYNGEE. CDR3 protein: CASSVGAQTYYGYTF. The CDR3 bases are TGTGCCAGCAGCGTAGGGGCACAGACCTACTATGGCTACACCTTC.

The CDR3 sequence: CASRGGDTDTQYF. DNA for the CDR3: TGTGCCAGCAGGGGAGGGGACACAGATACGCAGTATTTT. The chain carries TRBV2 and TRBJ2-3; TRBD2 agrees at 7 bases. The germline V gene encodes CDR1 SNHLY and CDR2 FYNNEI. V was pared by 6 bases and J by 2 bases, with 2 bases of the junction left unmatched. The CDR3 loop spans 13 amino acids. Full variable domain (missing parts from reference TRBV2 and TRBJ2-3): EPEVTQTPSHQVTQMGQEVILRCVPISNHLYFYWYRQILGQKVEFLVSFYNNEISEKSEIFDDQFSVERPDGSNFTLKIRSTKLEDSAMYFCASRGGDTDTQYFGPGTRLTVL.

The chain links TRBV6-1 to TRBJ2-5; D perhaps matches TRBD1 (6 bases). The CDR3 spans 16 residues. Germline V CDR1 and CDR2: MNHNS, SASEGT. Between the trimmed V and J ends, which lost 0 bases and 0 bases, there was a span of 11 bases. Here the CDR3 DNA reads TGTGCCAGCAGTGAAGCCTTCGACAGGTACCAAGAGACCCAGTACTTC. The encoded protein is CASSEAFDRYQETQYF.

The chain is built from TRBV14 and TRBJ1-2; TRBD1 matches 7 bases. Germline V lookup: CDR1 SGHDN, CDR2 FVKESK. The CDR3 runs 15 residues. V lost 5 bases to trimming and J lost 5 bases; unmatched junction nucleotides: 11. The CDR3 DNA is TGTGCCAGCAGCAGACCCGGGACAGTAGGGTATGGCTACACCTTC. It yields the protein CASSRPGTVGYGYTF.

The chain links TRBV2 to TRBJ1-1; 7 bases map to TRBD1. In germline, CDR1 is SNHLY, CDR2 FYNNEI. V was pared by 7 bases and J by 1 base, with 9 bases of the junction left unmatched. The CDR3 has 15 amino acids. DNA for the CDR3: TGTGCCAGCAACCAGCAAGGGGGCAGGAACACTGAAGCTTTCTTT. This sequence encodes CASNQQGGRNTEAFF.

The V and J genes are TRBV6-6 and TRBJ2-7, with D tentatively TRBD1 (5 bases). This CDR3 is built from 14 residues. V lost 2 bases, J lost 2 bases, and 10 bases lay in between. Germline V lookup: CDR1 MNHNY, CDR2 SVGAGI (reference sequence). The CDR3 loop reads CASSYGAGTYEQYF. For the CDR3, the DNA is TGTGCCAGCAGTTACGGGGCAGGGACCTACGAGCAGTACTTC.

The genes are TRBV4-3 and TRBJ2-3, with 13 bases lining up with TRBD2. The V gene's germline CDR1 is LGHNA and CDR2 YSLEER. CDR3 length: 19 residues. After removal of 0 bases from V and 0 bases from J, the junction contained 6 bases not matched to a gene. The chain's CDR3 is CASSQELGLAGDSTDTQYF. The CDR3 nucleotides read TGCGCCAGCAGCCAAGAATTAGGACTAGCGGGAGATAGCACAGATACGCAGTATTTT.

V is TRBV4-3 and J is TRBJ1-2, with unresolved D. The V gene lost 0 bases and the J gene lost 2 bases, with 10 bases spanning the gap. Per germline, CDR1 LGHNA and CDR2 YSLEER. CDR3 length equals 15 residues. The CDR3 loop reads CASSQDRGENYGYTF. CDR3 in DNA: TGCGCCAGCAGCCAAGATCGTGGGGAGAACTATGGCTACACCTTC.